This T cell receptor beta chain derives from a study of cytomegalovirus exposure and HLA in healthy donors. For the study at large: One earlier analysis, a look at 180 million or so T cells, found approximately 120 million unique TCR beta sequences.

Turning to this clone: Its cognate antigen is unknown.

Study conclusions and caveats: DRB1 had the most TCR associations and HLA-C the fewest, a later analysis found, with rates varying by HLA locus. Generally TCR sequences proved uncommon, though certain public TCRs appeared in numerous donors.

The CDR3 sequence is 14 residues long. The V gene end was trimmed by 1 base and the J gene end by 8 bases; junction bases not matched to a gene: 7. In germline, CDR1 is SGHRS, CDR2 YFSETQ. The PCR ran on 60 Vbeta and 13 Jbeta primers. Assay: immunoSEQ multiplex PCR; the TCRdb copy retains only in-frame clones and omits some. The sample shows roughly 160,000 clones, approximately 79% of them seen only once. V and J are TRBV5-1 and TRBJ1-2; TRBD1 matches 8 bases. Sequencing used PBMCs. The receptor was isolated from a male donor in good health and CMV-seronegative. The chain's CDR3 is CASSLNGQGRGYTF. Written as DNA, the CDR3 is TGCGCCAGCAGCTTGAACGGACAGGGCCGGGGCTACACCTTC.